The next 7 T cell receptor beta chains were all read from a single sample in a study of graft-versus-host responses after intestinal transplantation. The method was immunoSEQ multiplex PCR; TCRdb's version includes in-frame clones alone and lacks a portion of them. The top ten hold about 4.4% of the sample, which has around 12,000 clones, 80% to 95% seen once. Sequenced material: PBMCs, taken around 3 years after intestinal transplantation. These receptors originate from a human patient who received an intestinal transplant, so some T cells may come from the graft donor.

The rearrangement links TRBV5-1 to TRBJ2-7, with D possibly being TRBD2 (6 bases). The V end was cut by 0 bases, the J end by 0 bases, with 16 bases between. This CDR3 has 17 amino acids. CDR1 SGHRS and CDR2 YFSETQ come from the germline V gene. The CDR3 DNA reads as TGCGCCAGCAGCTTGGGACCCTCGGGGGTGATCTCCTACGAGCAGTACTTC. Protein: CASSLGPSGVISYEQYF.

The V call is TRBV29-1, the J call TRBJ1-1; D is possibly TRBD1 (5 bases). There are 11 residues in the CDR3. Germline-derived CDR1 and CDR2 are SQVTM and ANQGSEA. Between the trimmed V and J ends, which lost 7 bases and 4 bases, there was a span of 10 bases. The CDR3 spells CSGGPGTEAFF. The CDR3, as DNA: TGCAGCGGGGGACCTGGCACTGAAGCTTTCTTT.

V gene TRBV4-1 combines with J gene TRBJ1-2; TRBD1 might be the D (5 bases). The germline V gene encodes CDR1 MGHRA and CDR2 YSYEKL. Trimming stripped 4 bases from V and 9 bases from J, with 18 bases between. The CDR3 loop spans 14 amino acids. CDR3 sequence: CASSRGPAEGSYTF. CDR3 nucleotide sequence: TGCGCCAGCAGCCGAGGTCCCGCGGAGGGGAGCTACACCTTC.

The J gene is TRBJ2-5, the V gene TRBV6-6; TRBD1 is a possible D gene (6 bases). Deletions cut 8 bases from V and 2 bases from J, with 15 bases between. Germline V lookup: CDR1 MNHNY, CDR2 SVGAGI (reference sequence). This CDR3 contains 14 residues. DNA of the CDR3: TGTGCCAGCCGGGTTGGGGGCCTTCAAGAGACCCAGTACTTC. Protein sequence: CASRVGGLQETQYF.

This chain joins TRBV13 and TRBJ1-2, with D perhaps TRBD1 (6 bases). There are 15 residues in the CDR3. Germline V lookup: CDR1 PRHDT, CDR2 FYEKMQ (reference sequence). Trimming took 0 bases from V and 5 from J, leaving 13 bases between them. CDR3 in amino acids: CASSLGRGHRYGYTF. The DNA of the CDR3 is TGTGCCAGCAGCTTAGGCCGGGGACACCGATATGGCTACACCTTC.

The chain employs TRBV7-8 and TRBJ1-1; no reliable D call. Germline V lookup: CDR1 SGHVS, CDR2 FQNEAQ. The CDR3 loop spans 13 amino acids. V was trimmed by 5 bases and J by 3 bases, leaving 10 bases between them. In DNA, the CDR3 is TGTGCCAGCAGCCGCGGGATTCACACTGAAGCTTTCTTT. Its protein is CASSRGIHTEAFF.

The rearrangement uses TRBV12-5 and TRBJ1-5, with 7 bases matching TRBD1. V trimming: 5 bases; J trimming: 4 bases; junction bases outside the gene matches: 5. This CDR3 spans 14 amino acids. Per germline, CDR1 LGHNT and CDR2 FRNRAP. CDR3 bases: TGTGCTAGTGGTCGACAGGGAGGGAATCAGCCCCAGCATTTT. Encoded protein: CASGRQGGNQPQHF.